The sequence of this T cell receptor beta chain was determined in a study of shared clonotypes between healthy human individuals. About the research overall: Per donor, CD8 memory used one plate, CD8 naive used two, CD4 memory used three and CD4 naive used three.

Germline V gives CDR1 SEHNR, CDR2 FQNEAQ (reference sequence). The CDR3 consists of 15 residues. The V gene end was trimmed by 5 bases and the J gene end by 0 bases; junction bases not matched to a gene: 5. Per the study methods: Filtering was not the same, since immunoSEQ gave junction-only sequences without quality scores. TCRdb keeps only in-frame clones here, not all; method: immunoSEQ multiplex PCR. Clone size and the V and J calls come from that table; the DNA yielded D and trimming. The data contain 2,500,000 or so clones, approximately 92% of them singletons. Each sample came from a Caucasian adult donor living in Nashville, Tennessee. In the case of this clone: Antigen unknown.

The study's findings and limits: The study sampled only blood, and tissue repertoires likely differ.

The sequenced material came from naive CD4+ T cells sorted from blood. The subset: CD45RA+ positively selected. The receptor comes from a man aged 18 to 29 in good health. The chain links TRBV7-9 to TRBJ2-3; TRBD1 agrees at 7 bases. In DNA, the CDR3 is TGTGCCAGCAGCATCGGACAGGTTAGCACAGATACGCAGTATTTT. Protein sequence: CASSIGQVSTDTQYF.